This T cell receptor (beta chain) was recovered during a study of cytomegalovirus exposure and HLA in healthy donors. CDR1 SGDLS and CDR2 YYNGEE come from the germline V gene. V was clipped by 0 bases and J by 7 bases, with 19 bases between them. There are 16 residues in the CDR3. The primer mix had 60 Vbeta and 13 Jbeta primers. The table came from immunoSEQ multiplex PCR; TCRdb's copy has only in-frame clones and leaves some out. In the table there are roughly 150,000 clones, about 88% of which are singletons. Findings of the study overall: A later analysis reportedly found that, within productive TCRs, an Asian-associated ancestry cluster had fewer N-insertions than the mean observed across the approximately 690 donors.

This clone has a single count. No antigen is known for it. The chain recombines TRBV9 with TRBJ2-5; possible D gene TRBD2, 5 bases. Sequencing was performed on PBMCs. The receptor comes from a man aged 25-45 years in good health and CMV-seropositive. The CDR3 nucleotides read TGTGCCAGCAGCGTAGGTAGTACCCTTAGCGAGAGGACCCAGTACTTC. This translates into CASSVGSTLSERTQYF.